One sample yielded the 5 T cell receptor beta chains listed below, sequenced in a study of shared clonotypes between healthy human individuals. The assay was immunoSEQ multiplex PCR, and TCRdb's table has in-frame clones only and misses some. The sample includes about 2.2 million clones, approximately 92% seen only once; the top ten take approximately 1.6%. Naive CD8 cells lacked CD45RO and underwent positive selection for CCR7, leaving out terminally differentiated effector memory CD45RA+ cells. Sequencing was done on a sample of naive CD8+ T cells from PBMCs. These TCRs come from a young man in good health. Some clones in this sample may be carry-over from other donors' samples.

This chain links TRBV4-1 with TRBJ2-1; D ambiguous. Germline assignment: CDR1 MGHRA and CDR2 YSYEKL. Trimming took off 3 bases at V and 0 bases at J, with 12 bases between the two ends. The CDR3 consists of 16 residues. Here the CDR3 DNA reads TGCGCCAGCAGCCACGGCCAGGAGAGCTCCTACAATGAGCAGTTCTTC. Protein product: CASSHGQESSYNEQFF.

The gene calls are TRBV9 and TRBJ2-5; perhaps TRBD2 as D (6 bases). With 5 bases removed from V and 2 bases from J, the gap between germline ends came to 16 bases. This CDR3 spans 15 amino acids. Per germline, CDR1 SGDLS and CDR2 YYNGEE. The CDR3 sequence: CASSAPRDSQETQYF. As DNA, the CDR3 is TGTGCCAGCAGTGCCCCCCGGGACTCGCAAGAGACCCAGTACTTC.

This chain joins TRBV5-1 and TRBJ2-7, with TRBD1 identical over 10 bases. CDR1 and CDR2 (germline): SGHRS, YFSETQ. CDR3 length: 17 residues. With 4 bases clipped from V and 3 bases from J, the junction kept 13 bases outside the gene matches. CDR3 sequence reads: CASSPNDYRTGGYEQYF. CDR3 DNA sequence: TGCGCCAGCAGCCCCAACGACTACCGGACAGGGGGCTACGAGCAGTACTTC. Full variable domain (outside the CDR3, taken from reference TRBV5-1 and TRBJ2-7): KAGVTQTPRYLIKTRGQQVTLSCSPISGHRSVSWYQQTPGQGLQFLFEYFSETQRNKGNFPGRFSGRQFSNSRSEMNVSTLELGDSALYLCASSPNDYRTGGYEQYFGPGTRLTVT.

The table lists this clone with a count of one. The J gene is TRBJ1-1, the V gene TRBV6-6; 9 positions agree with TRBD1. After removal of 5 bases from V and 4 bases from J, the junction contained 5 bases not matched to a gene. CDR1 and CDR2 (germline): MNHNY, SVGAGI (reference sequence). The CDR3 consists of 14 residues. In DNA form, the CDR3 reads TGTGCCAGCAGTGGACAGGGGTTCAGCACTGAAGCTTTCTTT. Amino acids: CASSGQGFSTEAFF.

The CDR3 protein is CASTPFPRMMGGKYNEQFF. The CDR3 DNA reads TGTGCCAGCACCCCCTTCCCGAGGATGATGGGGGGGAAATACAATGAGCAGTTCTTC. The chain carries TRBV28 and TRBJ2-1, with 7 bases identical to TRBD2. Losses at the gene ends were 7 bases for V and 4 bases for J; bases not matched to a gene: 22. The germline CDR1 and CDR2 sequences are MDHEN and SYDVKM. CDR3 length: 19 amino acids.